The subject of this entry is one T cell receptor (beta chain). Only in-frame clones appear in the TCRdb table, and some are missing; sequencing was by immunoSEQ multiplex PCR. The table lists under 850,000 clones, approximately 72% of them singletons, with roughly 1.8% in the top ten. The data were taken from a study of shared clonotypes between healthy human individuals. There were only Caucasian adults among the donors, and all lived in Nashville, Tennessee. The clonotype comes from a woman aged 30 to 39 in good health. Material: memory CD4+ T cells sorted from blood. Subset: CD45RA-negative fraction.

CDR3 coding DNA: TGCGCCAGCAGCTTGGGGGCAGCGGGAGGGACGGAGACCCAGTACTTC. This codes for CASSLGAAGGTETQYF. The V and J genes are TRBV5-1 and TRBJ2-5, with 10 bases fitting TRBD2. The CDR3 spans 16 residues. In germline, CDR1 is SGHRS, CDR2 YFSETQ. The junction had 7 bases not matched to a gene; V was cut back by 0 bases and J by 5 bases.